What follows is one TCR beta chain and its context. Germline V lookup: CDR1 MNHEY, CDR2 SMNVEV (reference sequence). The CDR3 is 11 residues long. Trimming shortened V by 7 bases and J by 10 bases, and 11 bases separated the two germline ends. This record comes from a study of blood T cell repertoires in COVID-19. Turning to the study itself: Researchers got acute and convalescent COVID-19 samples from the United States, Italy and Spain. PBMCs, B-cell-depleted T cells, or T cells provided the cDNA or gDNA that made up the material.

Using immunoSEQ multiplex PCR, the repertoire was profiled, and TCRdb retains in-frame clones only, with some absent. The sample consists of a few hundred thousand clones, roughly 90% of them appearing once. Participants were aged roughly 18 to 89 years from 20 to 30 US areas. Clinical history reported by participants formed the basis on which cohorts were assigned. This chain joins TRBV27 and TRBJ2-1; no reliable D call. The origin of this receptor is a woman under 30 who had been exposed to COVID-19. Specimen: PBMCs or T cells enriched from blood (not recorded which). The CDR3 DNA follows: TGTGCCAGCAAGAGTTATAGCGAGCAGTTCTTC. Encoded protein: CASKSYSEQFF.